The T cell receptor beta chain under discussion was sequenced for a study of beta chain features in type 1 diabetes. Study-level information: Across every sample, around 110,000,000 sorted cells were examined in total.

Sequenced material consisted of expressed TCRB transcripts (all of the isolated RNA was reverse transcribed). Produced via immunoSEQ multiplex PCR; TCRdb's table is partial and in-frame only. This sample has 35,000 to 45,000 clones, with 66% found just once. Purities over 95% were achieved in all sorted populations. The CDR3 contains 14 residues. The germline V and J ends were trimmed by 0 bases and 15 bases, with 17 bases remaining between them. Looked up from germline, CDR1 is MNHEY and CDR2 is SVGAGI. This clone has a handful of counts. Antigen: not known. General observations from the study: Researchers caution that PCR might favor shorter templates, equally among patients and controls. Shorter TCRB CDR3s, moderately but significantly so, were found in Type 1 diabetes patients in all four CD4+ subsets.

The sample consisted of Tregs from blood. The chain employs TRBV6-5 and TRBJ1-4, with D maybe TRBD1 (5 bases). The receptor's source is a man under 40 with type 1 diabetes. Some clones in this sample may be carry-over from other donors' samples. CDR3 nucleotide sequence: TGTGCCAGCAGTTACTCCCCACAGGTCGTATTTTTGTTTTTT. It translates to CASSYSPQVVFLFF.